A single T cell receptor (beta chain) is shown here with its context. Its antigen is not identified. The data originate from a study of post-analysis software for immune sequencing data. Across the whole study: Recorded subtypes: relapsing-remitting, secondary progressive, progressive-relapsing; some patients unannotated.

Study-level results: Controls showed lower frequencies than patients for roughly five TRBV segments, and TRBV5-6, TRBV5-1 and TRBV20-1 were among these. The study found significantly lower normalized Chao1 diversity in multiple sclerosis patients than in controls.

The germline CDR1 and CDR2 sequences are DFQATT and SNEGSKA (reference sequence). V was pared by 0 bases and J by 0 bases, with 11 bases between. The CDR3 consists of 15 residues. Unique molecular identifiers had been added to the TCR beta cDNA libraries. cDNA molecules numbering roughly 500,000 came from roughly 1.1 to 9.2 million T cells. TCRdb passed the PCR reads through MiXCR, listing each CDR3 protein once. The data hold 350,000 to 500,000 distinct CDR3 sequences, with less than 40% observed a single time. This clonotype was obtained from a girl aged 2-10 years with multiple sclerosis. This chain connects TRBV20-1 to TRBJ1-2; D gene ambiguous. The specimen sequenced was blood. CDR3 nucleotides: TGCAGTGCTAGAGATAGGGAAAAAACTAACTATGGCTACACCTTC. This codes for CSARDREKTNYGYTF.